This TCR beta chain emerged from a study of cytomegalovirus exposure and HLA in healthy donors. Remarks on this clone: The antigen is not known.

General observations from the study: In terms of immune exposure information, only CMV serostatus was available.

A multiplex PCR was run with 60 Vbeta primers and 13 Jbeta primers. Profiling relied on immunoSEQ multiplex PCR, and the TCRdb table lists in-frame clones only, not all of them. The data hold about 150,000 clones, with around 75% observed a single time. The CDR3 covers 11 residues. Trimming shortened V by 1 base and J by 6 bases, and 4 bases separated the two germline ends. Germline assignment: CDR1 SGHDN and CDR2 FVKESK. J is TRBJ2-7 and V is TRBV14; D call uncertain. The source is a man aged 30 to 45 in good health and CMV-seropositive. Sequenced material: PBMCs. The CDR3 region has the DNA TGTGCCAGCAGCCAAGCCCGCGAGCAGTACTTC. It specifies CASSQAREQYF. Full variable domain (outside the CDR3, taken from reference TRBV14 and TRBJ2-7): EAGVTQFPSHSVIEKGQTVTLRCDPISGHDNLYWYRRVMGKEIKFLLHFVKESKQDESGMPNNRFLAERTGGTYSTLKVQPAELEDSGVYFCASSQAREQYFGPGTRLTVT.